The source of this TCR beta chain is a study of T cells in localized non-small cell lung cancer. The CDR3 spans 16 residues. Germline CDR1 is SGHVS and CDR2 is FQNEAQ. Trimming took 5 bases from V and 5 from J, leaving 21 bases between them. Clones were read by immunoSEQ multiplex PCR, and TCRdb kept only the in-frame ones, dropping some. The table records about 27,000 clones, less than 90% of them present only once. The V call is TRBV7-8, the J call TRBJ1-2, with D tentatively TRBD1 (5 bases). The receptor was derived from a female donor older than 55 with stage II squamous cell lung carcinoma. The material sequenced was peripheral blood, taken before any cancer treatment. CDR3 DNA: TGTGCCAGCAGCCCCCCTGAAGGGCGAGGGGAATATGGCTACACCTTC. This translates into CASSPPEGRGEYGYTF.